A single sample gave rise to the 18 T cell receptor beta chains below, sequenced in a study of human T cells and chemical hapten exposure. Time point meaning: pre-sensitization, week 0. Treatment denoted: therapeutic diphenylcyclopropenone sensitization with weekly scalp DPC. TCRdb re-analysed the RACE reads in MiXCR, keeping a single row per CDR3 protein. Here the sample spans 85,000 to 90,000 distinct CDR3 sequences, 9.6% being singletons. The starting material was whole blood, obtained in connection with sensitization to the hapten diphenylcyclopropenone (DPC). The source of these receptors is a woman aged 40 to 50 with alopecia areata. Some clones in this sample may be carry-over from other donors' samples.

Ten or more counts support this clonotype. The chain joins TRBV29-1 to TRBJ1-2; D unclear. Trimming cost V 3 bases and J 6 bases, with 14 bases left between them. Per germline, CDR1 SQVTM and CDR2 ANQGSEA. The CDR3 loop spans 13 amino acids. CDR3 sequence (DNA): TGCAGCGTTGAGGGCAGGTTTATGGATGGCTACACCTTC. Protein: CSVEGRFMDGYTF.

The table lists this clonotype with a count of one. This chain uses TRBV27 with TRBJ2-3, with D maybe TRBD1 (5 bases). CDR3 length: 15 amino acids. V shed 3 bases and J shed 1 base, with 11 bases lying between them. The germline gives CDR1 MNHEY, CDR2 SMNVEV (reference sequence). The CDR3 DNA follows: TGTGCCAGCAGTTTTCGACAGACCCGCACAGATACGCAGTATTTT. Amino acid sequence: CASSFRQTRTDTQYF.

This clonotype was observed at least ten times. The chain has TRBV2 and TRBJ2-7, with 7 bases aligning to TRBD1. Germline V gene lookup returns CDR1 SNHLY and CDR2 FYNNEI. The CDR3 is 14 amino acids. J gave up 2 bases and V 3 bases, and 4 bases lay outside the gene matches. The CDR3 region has the DNA TGTGCCAGCAGTGATGGGGACAGTCCCTACGAGCAGTACTTC. This sequence encodes CASSDGDSPYEQYF.

A few counts support this clonotype. The J gene is TRBJ1-3, the V gene TRBV9, with TRBD1 matching 10 bases. This CDR3 region has 16 residues. The J segment lost 4 bases and the V segment lost 4 bases, leaving 8 bases of the junction unmatched. Germline CDR1 and CDR2: SGDLS and YYNGEE. DNA of the CDR3: TGTGCCAGCAGCACCCGTGGGGACAGGGGAGGAAACACCATATATTTT. As protein: CASSTRGDRGGNTIYF.

Many counts were recorded for this clonotype. V usage is TRBV27 and J usage is TRBJ1-1, with 11 bases lining up with TRBD1. After removal of 4 bases from V and 5 bases from J, the junction contained 9 bases not matched to a gene. The germline gives CDR1 MNHEY, CDR2 SMNVEV (reference sequence). The CDR3 loop spans 16 amino acids. CDR3 DNA: TGTGCCAGCAGTTCCGGGACAGGGGGTTGGGAAACTGAAGCTTTCTTT. Residues: CASSSGTGGWETEAFF.

This chain links TRBV6-2 or TRBV6-3 with TRBJ2-1, with D hard to call. The ends were cut back, 4 bases at V and 8 bases at J, with 6 bases in the middle. Looked up from germline, CDR1 is MNHEY and CDR2 is SVGEGT. This CDR3 has 11 residues. CDR3 sequence reads: CASSFGHEQFF. CDR3 bases: TGTGCCAGCAGTTTCGGGCATGAGCAGTTCTTC.

This clonotype has at least ten counts. V usage is TRBV6-5 and J usage is TRBJ1-1; D is undetermined. Germline lookup yields CDR1 MNHEY and CDR2 SVGAGI. The CDR3 totals 11 residues. Trimming took off 6 bases at V and 9 bases at J, with 11 bases between the two ends. Here the CDR3 DNA reads TGTGCCAGCAGAACGTCAAGTAAAGCTTTCTTT. Its translation is CASRTSSKAFF.

This clonotype was counted only a few times. This sequence joins TRBV20-1 and TRBJ2-5, with TRBD2 matching over 13 bases. Germline V gene data show CDR1 as DFQATT and CDR2 as SNEGSKA (reference sequence). CDR3 size: 14 residues. Trimming removed 6 bases from V and 1 base from J; junction bases left unmatched: 2. This CDR3 is CSATSGGAQETQYF. The CDR3 DNA follows: TGCAGTGCCACTAGCGGGGGGGCCCAAGAGACCCAGTACTTC.

The rearrangement uses TRBV29-1 and TRBJ1-2, with D hard to call. The V gene lost 3 bases and the J gene lost 7 bases, with 6 bases spanning the gap. Germline-derived CDR1 and CDR2 are SQVTM and ANQGSEA. The CDR3 runs to 10 residues. CDR3 sequence: CSVEESGYTF. CDR3 DNA: TGCAGCGTTGAGGAAAGTGGCTACACCTTC.

This clonotype has more than one count but fewer than ten. This chain connects TRBV24-1 to TRBJ2-1, with D possibly being TRBD2 (7 bases). Germline loops: CDR1 KGHDR, CDR2 SFDVKD. V shed 9 bases and J shed 6 bases, with 20 bases lying between them. The CDR3 is 15 residues long. CDR3 in amino acids: CATGLRGGPRNEQFF. CDR3 DNA: TGTGCCACCGGGCTGAGGGGGGGCCCTCGCAATGAGCAGTTCTTC.

This clonotype was seen a few times. The chain uses TRBV20-1 and TRBJ1-6; tentative D call: TRBD1 (6 bases). CDR3 size: 14 residues. V lost 6 bases to trimming and J lost 10 bases, with 19 bases between them. In germline, CDR1 is DFQATT, CDR2 SNEGSKA (reference sequence). The CDR3: CSASGAVDGSPLHF. In nucleotides, the CDR3 is TGCAGTGCATCGGGGGCAGTTGATGGGTCACCCCTCCACTTT.

In this sample, this clonotype turned up many times. This chain joins TRBV13 and TRBJ1-3, with D unclear. CDR3 length: 14 amino acids. Germline CDR1 and CDR2: PRHDT and FYEKMQ (reference sequence). With 8 bases removed from V and 5 bases from J, the gap between germline ends came to 16 bases. DNA of the CDR3: TGTGCCAGCCGCCCGTGGGGTAATCGAAACACCATATATTTT. Protein sequence: CASRPWGNRNTIYF.

This clonotype was seen a few times. The chain is built from TRBV13 and TRBJ2-2, with D hard to call. CDR1 and CDR2 (germline): PRHDT, FYEKMQ (reference sequence). Trimming shortened V by 2 bases and J by 7 bases, and 8 bases separated the two germline ends. CDR3 size: 13 residues. The CDR3 spells CASSLIAGGELFF. For the CDR3, the DNA is TGTGCCAGCAGCTTAATTGCTGGCGGGGAGCTGTTTTTT. Full variable domain (rest looked up from reference TRBV13 and TRBJ2-2): AAGVIQSPRHLIKEKRETATLKCYPIPRHDTVYWYQQGPGQDPQFLISFYEKMQSDKGSIPDRFSAQQFSDYHSELNMSSLELGDSALYFCASSLIAGGELFFGEGSRLTVL.

This clonotype was seen ten or more times. The chain employs TRBV3-1 and TRBJ2-4; 7 bases are a match to TRBD2. This CDR3 spans 18 amino acids. V was pared by 2 bases and J by 3 bases, with 13 bases of the junction left unmatched. Germline V gene lookup returns CDR1 LGHDT and CDR2 YNNKEL (reference sequence). In nucleotides, the CDR3 is TGTGCCAGCAGCCAACCGGTGAACCTAGCGGACCTCAAAAACATTCAGTACTTC. Amino acid sequence: CASSQPVNLADLKNIQYF.

This clonotype was seen ten or more times. The chain is built from TRBV12-3 or TRBV12-4 and TRBJ1-2; tentative D call: TRBD1 (5 bases). V was trimmed by 7 bases and J by 7 bases, leaving 16 bases between them. The CDR3 is 13 residues long. The chain's CDR3 is CASTLTVASGYTF. In DNA, the CDR3 is TGTGCCAGCACCTTGACAGTTGCGTCTGGCTACACCTTC.

This clonotype has at least ten counts. J is TRBJ2-3 and V is TRBV7-2, with TRBD2 matching 10 bases. CDR1 is SGHTA, CDR2 FQGNSA, per germline. The trim removed 1 base at V and 4 bases at J, leaving 5 bases unmatched. This CDR3 region has 16 residues. For the CDR3, the DNA is TGTGCCAGCAGCTTAGGCCGGCTAGCGGGGGCAGATACGCAGTATTTT. It is translated as CASSLGRLAGADTQYF.

This clonotype occurred many times. This chain connects TRBV11-3 to TRBJ1-1; no definite D call. Between the trimmed V and J ends, which lost 0 bases and 1 base, there was a span of 6 bases. There are 14 residues in the CDR3. CDR1 is SGHNT and CDR2 is YENEEA in the germline V gene. CDR3 in amino acids: CASSLDSGNTEAFF. The CDR3 DNA follows: TGTGCCAGCAGCTTAGATTCGGGGAACACTGAAGCTTTCTTT.

The sample holds a few counts of this clonotype. The chain joins TRBV7-2 to TRBJ2-3, with 7 bases identical to TRBD2. Germline CDR1 SGHTA, CDR2 FQGNSA. Trimming took 9 bases from V and 1 from J; bases not matched to a gene: 4. CDR3 size: 13 residues. CDR3 sequence: CASKRGGTDTQYF. The CDR3 DNA reads TGTGCCAGTAAGCGGGGTGGCACAGATACGCAGTATTTT. Full variable domain (rest looked up from reference TRBV7-2 and TRBJ2-3): GAGVSQSPSNKVTEKGKDVELRCDPISGHTALYWYRQSLGQGLEFLIYFQGNSAPDKSGLPSDRFSAERTGGSVSTLTIQRTQQEDSAVYLCASKRGGTDTQYFGPGTRLTVL.